The 24 T cell receptor beta chains below come from one sample, sequenced in a study of T cells after yellow fever vaccination. TCRdb re-called the 5' RACE reads through MiXCR, storing one row per CDR3 protein. The table has around 300,000 distinct CDR3 sequences, approximately 4.5% seen once. This material consisted of PBMCs, taken 15 days after the yellow fever booster vaccination. The receptors here all came from a man aged 18 to 30 who received the YFV17D yellow fever vaccine.

This chain links TRBV19 with TRBJ2-5; D is unresolved. CDR1 LNHDA and CDR2 SQIVND come from the germline V gene (reference sequence). The CDR3 covers 12 residues. V dropped 0 bases and J dropped 2 bases, with 1 base sitting between them. The CDR3 reads CASSIDQETQYF. In nucleotides, the CDR3 is TGTGCCAGTAGTATAGATCAAGAGACCCAGTACTTC.

At least ten counts were recorded for this clonotype. The chain carries TRBV27 and TRBJ1-2; D remains unclear. The germline V and J ends were trimmed by 3 bases and 1 base, with 12 bases remaining between them. The CDR3 is made up of 15 amino acids. Per the germline V gene, CDR1 is MNHEY and CDR2 is SMNVEV (reference sequence). The CDR3 spells CASSLGSADNYGYTF. CDR3 bases: TGTGCCAGCAGTTTGGGGAGCGCGGATAACTATGGCTACACCTTC.

V is TRBV30 and J is TRBJ2-1; D is uncertain. V shed 3 bases and J shed 0 bases, with 6 bases lying between them. This CDR3 has 13 residues. The germline V gene encodes CDR1 GTSNPN and CDR2 SVGIG (reference sequence). This chain's CDR3 is CAWSKISYNEQFF. In DNA form, the CDR3 reads TGTGCCTGGAGCAAGATCTCCTACAATGAGCAGTTCTTC.

The chain is built from TRBV2 and TRBJ1-5; D is unresolved. Germline CDR1 is SNHLY and CDR2 is FYNNEI. V lost 1 base and J 4 bases, leaving 8 bases between the germline ends. CDR3 length: 14 amino acids. In DNA form, the CDR3 reads TGTGCCAGCAGTGAAGTTCGTGGGAATCAGCCCCAGCATTTT. Translating it yields CASSEVRGNQPQHF.

This rearrangement joins TRBV10-3 to TRBJ1-6; tentative D call: TRBD1 (6 bases). Trimming shortened V by 4 bases and J by 11 bases, and 12 bases separated the two germline ends. The CDR3 sequence is 13 residues long. Germline CDR1 and CDR2: ENHRY and SYGVKD. The CDR3: CAISAGDGAPLHF. The CDR3 DNA is TGTGCCATCAGTGCAGGGGACGGGGCACCCCTCCACTTT.

The V call is TRBV7-6, the J call TRBJ1-5; possible D gene TRBD1, 6 bases. The CDR3 extends over 13 amino acids. The germline V gene has CDR1 SGHVS and CDR2 FNYEAQ. V was shortened by 2 bases and J by 5 bases, with 7 bases between the two germline ends. The CDR3 DNA reads as TGTGCCAGCAGCTTATACAGGGATCAGCCCCAGCATTTT. The encoded protein is CASSLYRDQPQHF.

Many counts were recorded for this clonotype. The chain has TRBV5-1 and TRBJ2-7; either TRBD1 or TRBD2 may fit D (5 bases each). Germline CDR1 SGHRS, CDR2 YFSETQ. CDR3 length: 14 amino acids. Trimming removed 2 bases from V and 5 bases from J, with 14 bases in between. This CDR3 is CASSLAAGHNEQYF. The DNA of the CDR3 is TGCGCCAGCAGCTTAGCGGCCGGACACAACGAGCAGTACTTC.

This clonotype was picked up a small number of times. This sequence joins TRBV5-1 and TRBJ2-2, with a tentative D call TRBD2 (5 bases). The CDR3 has 15 amino acids. The germline V gene has CDR1 SGHRS and CDR2 YFSETQ. The germline V and J ends were trimmed by 1 base and 6 bases, with 13 bases remaining between them. The CDR3 sequence: CASSLFRETSGELFF. Written as DNA, the CDR3 is TGCGCCAGCAGCTTGTTCCGGGAAACTTCCGGGGAGCTGTTTTTT.

This clonotype was counted between two and nine times. The rearrangement joins TRBV6-6 to TRBJ1-5; 9 bases agree with TRBD1. V shed 7 bases, J shed 6 bases, and the junction held 13 bases outside the gene matches. Germline values: CDR1 MNHNY, CDR2 SVGAGI (reference sequence). This CDR3 is built from 16 residues. The CDR3 DNA reads TGTGCCAGCATCCCCTGGACAGGGGATAATAGTCAGCCCCAGCATTTT. Its translation is CASIPWTGDNSQPQHF.

The chain couples TRBV4-1 to TRBJ1-2, with TRBD1 matching 7 bases. There are 15 residues in the CDR3. Germline V gives CDR1 MGHRA, CDR2 YSYEKL. The V gene end was trimmed by 0 bases and the J gene end by 4 bases; junction bases not matched to a gene: 5. CDR3 sequence reads: CASSQDGTEVYGYTF. In DNA form, the CDR3 reads TGCGCCAGCAGCCAAGACGGGACAGAAGTCTATGGCTACACCTTC.

This clonotype was detected only a few times. This rearrangement joins TRBV7-2 to TRBJ1-5; TRBD1 might be the D (6 bases). V shed 2 bases and J shed 5 bases, with 10 bases lying between them. Per germline, CDR1 SGHTA and CDR2 FQGNSA. The CDR3 is made up of 14 amino acids. DNA of the CDR3: TGTGCCAGCAGCTTAACAGGGTCCGATCAGCCCCAGCATTTT. Amino acids: CASSLTGSDQPQHF.

This clonotype occurred many times. This chain joins TRBV12-3 or TRBV12-4 and TRBJ2-2, with TRBD1 identical over 7 bases. Unmatched junction bases numbered 6, after V lost 5 bases and J lost 6 bases. CDR3 length: 14 residues. The CDR3 nucleotides read TGTGCCAGCAGTCGGGACAGTTGGTCCGGGGAGCTGTTTTTT. Its translation: CASSRDSWSGELFF.

V gene TRBV7-2 combines with J gene TRBJ1-1; unclear D gene. The ends were cut back, 2 bases at V and 6 bases at J, with 10 bases in the middle. The CDR3 covers 13 residues. Germline values: CDR1 SGHTA, CDR2 FQGNSA. The CDR3 loop is CASSLRRGSEAFF. The CDR3 DNA sequence: TGTGCCAGCAGCTTAAGGCGAGGCTCTGAAGCTTTCTTT.

V usage is TRBV6-5 and J usage is TRBJ1-1; the D gene is possibly TRBD1 (5 bases). Trimming shortened V by 6 bases and J by 11 bases, and 22 bases separated the two germline ends. The CDR3 extends over 14 amino acids. Germline V gives CDR1 MNHEY, CDR2 SVGAGI. CDR3 sequence: CASSRGPSDVVAFF. The CDR3 coding sequence is TGTGCCAGCAGCCGGGGACCCTCCGACGTTGTTGCTTTCTTT.

This clonotype was counted only a few times. The chain is built from TRBV24-1 and TRBJ2-1; 7 nucleotides line up with TRBD1. CDR1 is KGHDR, CDR2 SFDVKD, per germline. The length of the CDR3 is 15 residues. The ends lost 3 bases at V and 4 bases at J; junction bases unmatched: 5. For the CDR3, the DNA is TGTGCCACCAGTGATAGAAACAGGGGATACAATGAGCAGTTCTTC. Encoded protein: CATSDRNRGYNEQFF.

There are many counts of this clonotype. The chain is built from TRBV7-9 and TRBJ2-5; D is possibly TRBD1 or TRBD2 (5 bases each). This CDR3 is built from 13 residues. Germline V gene lookup returns CDR1 SEHNR and CDR2 FQNEAQ (reference sequence). With 5 bases removed from V and 5 bases from J, the gap between germline ends came to 12 bases. CDR3 sequence (DNA): TGTGCCAGCAGCAAAAGGGACGAGGAGACCCAGTACTTC. Its protein is CASSKRDEETQYF.

This clonotype was observed a few times. The gene calls are TRBV7-9 and TRBJ1-1; TRBD1 might be the D (5 bases). CDR3 size: 12 residues. Germline-derived CDR1 and CDR2 are SEHNR and FQNEAQ (reference sequence). V was trimmed by 5 bases and J by 11 bases, leaving 15 bases between them. In nucleotides, the CDR3 is TGTGCCAGCAGCCGGCAGGGTTTTCGGGCTTTCTTT. This codes for CASSRQGFRAFF. Combining the CDR3 with reference TRBV7-9 and TRBJ1-1 gives the whole variable domain DTGVSQNPRHKITKRGQNVTFRCDPISEHNRLYWYRQTLGQGPEFLTYFQNEAQLEKSRLLSDRFSAERPKGSFSTLEIQRTEQGDSAMYLCASSRQGFRAFFGQGTRLTVV.

This clonotype occurred many times. J is TRBJ2-5 and V is TRBV12-3 or TRBV12-4; 13 bases fit TRBD2. V shed 6 bases, J shed 5 bases, and the junction held 18 bases outside the gene matches. The CDR3 sequence is 19 residues long. The CDR3: CASSRKRLAGGEIGETQYF. The CDR3 DNA follows: TGTGCCAGCAGCCGAAAACGACTAGCGGGGGGCGAGATCGGGGAGACCCAGTACTTC.

The gene calls are TRBV23-1 and TRBJ1-5, with 9 bases lining up with TRBD1. TRBV23-1 is labeled an ORF, and its function is uncertain. Trimming took 6 bases from V and 7 from J; bases not matched to a gene: 4. The CDR3 is made up of 13 amino acids. The CDR3 DNA reads as TGCGCCAGCAGGGGACAGGGACAGCAGCCCCAGCATTTT. It yields the protein CASRGQGQQPQHF.

In this sample, this clonotype turned up many times. The chain recombines TRBV20-1 with TRBJ2-7, with D unclear. The CDR3 contains 13 residues. The V end was cut by 1 base, the J end by 3 bases, with 10 bases between. CDR1 and CDR2 from the germline V gene are DFQATT and SNEGSKA (reference sequence). The CDR3: CSARGLLDYEQYF. The CDR3 nucleotides are TGCAGTGCTAGAGGACTTCTCGACTACGAGCAGTACTTC.

This clonotype has just a few counts. J is TRBJ2-5 and V is TRBV7-2; 11 bases are shared with TRBD1. Trimming took 0 bases from V and 3 from J; bases not matched to a gene: 6. Germline V gene data show CDR1 as SGHTA and CDR2 as FQGNSA. The CDR3 extends over 17 amino acids. CDR3 residues: CASSLARTGGLEETQYF. The CDR3 DNA sequence: TGTGCCAGCAGCTTAGCTCGGACAGGGGGCTTAGAAGAGACCCAGTACTTC.

This clonotype has a count of ten or more. The chain recombines TRBV7-2 with TRBJ1-1; maybe TRBD1 (5 bases). V dropped 1 base and J dropped 4 bases, with 10 bases sitting between them. In germline, CDR1 is SGHTA, CDR2 FQGNSA. The CDR3 loop spans 14 amino acids. The CDR3 is CASSLGGEVTEAFF. CDR3 coding DNA: TGTGCCAGCAGCTTAGGGGGCGAGGTCACTGAAGCTTTCTTT.

Many counts were recorded for this clonotype. J is TRBJ2-7 and V is TRBV20-1; 8 positions agree with TRBD1. Germline CDR1 is DFQATT and CDR2 is SNEGSKA (reference sequence). V lost 0 bases to trimming and J lost 2 bases; unmatched junction nucleotides: 6. The CDR3 has 15 amino acids. The CDR3 DNA is TGCAGTGCTAGAGATCTAGGACAGGGAACCTACGAGCAGTACTTC. It specifies CSARDLGQGTYEQYF.

The rearrangement joins TRBV6-2 or TRBV6-3 to TRBJ2-5, with 10 bases matching TRBD2. Germline V gene sequence: CDR1 MNHEY, CDR2 SVGEGT. CDR3 length: 17 amino acids. V trimming: 8 bases; J trimming: 5 bases; junction bases outside the gene matches: 17. CDR3 residues: CASFTLRERGGAETQYF. CDR3 DNA: TGTGCCAGCTTCACCCTGCGGGAGCGGGGGGGCGCGGAGACCCAGTACTTC.